A single sample is the source of the 19 T cell receptor beta chains below, sequenced in a study of cytomegalovirus exposure and HLA in healthy donors. PCR was performed using 60 Vbeta and 13 Jbeta primers. TCRdb keeps only in-frame clones here, not all; method: immunoSEQ multiplex PCR. The sample holds 200,000 to 250,000 clones, roughly 70% seen once. The source material was PBMCs. The origin of the receptors is a middle-aged man in good health and CMV-seropositive.

The chain recombines TRBV19 with TRBJ2-3; 8 nucleotides line up with TRBD1. V lost 5 bases and J lost 3; bases outside the gene matches: 4. The CDR3 is made up of 14 amino acids. The germline V gene encodes CDR1 LNHDA and CDR2 SQIVND (reference sequence). The CDR3 sequence: CASSEDRATDTQYF. The CDR3 DNA reads as TGTGCCAGTAGTGAGGACAGGGCGACAGATACGCAGTATTTT.

The chain combines TRBV13 with TRBJ1-1, with TRBD1 identical over 8 bases. CDR1 is PRHDT and CDR2 is FYEKMQ in the germline V gene (reference sequence). The CDR3 sequence is 12 residues long. With V trimmed by 6 bases and J by 9 bases, 6 bases remained unmatched. DNA of the CDR3: TGTGCCAGCAGTAATAACAGGGGGAAAGCTTTCTTT. It encodes CASSNNRGKAFF.

The chain couples TRBV2 to TRBJ1-4, with TRBD1 identical over 7 bases. Germline V gene data show CDR1 as SNHLY and CDR2 as FYNNEI. This CDR3 region has 15 residues. The ends lost 5 bases at V and 4 bases at J; junction bases unmatched: 7. CDR3 in DNA: TGTGCCAGCAGTAGGCCGCGACAGGGTAATGAAAAACTGTTTTTT. It codes for CASSRPRQGNEKLFF.

This clone was counted between two and nine times. This chain's CDR3 is CASSFIGQSNEKLFF. The CDR3 nucleotides are TGCGCCAGCAGCTTTATAGGACAGTCTAATGAAAAACTGTTTTTT. The chain uses TRBV5-1 and TRBJ1-4; tentative D call: TRBD1 (6 bases). The V and J ends lost 2 bases and 3 bases respectively, with 11 bases between them. In germline, CDR1 is SGHRS, CDR2 YFSETQ. This CDR3 contains 15 residues.

V is TRBV15 and J is TRBJ1-3; perhaps TRBD1 as D (5 bases). The CDR3 has 17 amino acids. The germline V and J ends were trimmed by 3 bases and 0 bases, with 15 bases remaining between them. CDR1 and CDR2 from the germline V gene are LNHNV and YYDKDF (reference sequence). The chain's CDR3 is CATSRTRGVTSGNTIYF. CDR3 nucleotides: TGTGCCACCAGCAGGACCCGGGGGGTAACCTCTGGAAACACCATATATTTT.

The J gene is TRBJ1-3, the V gene TRBV29-1; 7 positions agree with TRBD1. The V gene's germline CDR1 is SQVTM and CDR2 ANQGSEA. The CDR3 has 15 amino acids. The V gene end was trimmed by 7 bases and the J gene end by 1 base; junction bases not matched to a gene: 10. DNA of the CDR3: TGCAGCGGGTTGACAGGGACTGGTTCTGGAAACACCATATATTTT. Its protein product is CSGLTGTGSGNTIYF.

The table lists this clone with a few counts. The chain has TRBV7-3 and TRBJ1-1; no firm D call. The CDR3 extends over 13 amino acids. Germline V gene data show CDR1 as SGHTA and CDR2 as FQGTGA. Deletions cut 1 base from V and 3 bases from J, with 6 bases between. In DNA form, the CDR3 reads TGTGCCAGCAGCTTAAGGGCAGACACTGAAGCTTTCTTT. Translating gives CASSLRADTEAFF.

In DNA, the CDR3 is TGCGCCAGCAGCCCATACGGTGCAACTAATGAAAAACTGTTTTTT. Translation gives CASSPYGATNEKLFF. This chain uses TRBV5-1 with TRBJ1-4; D gene ambiguous. CDR3 length equals 15 residues. V was cut by 4 bases and J by 0 bases, with 10 bases left in between. Germline lookup yields CDR1 SGHRS and CDR2 YFSETQ. The full variable domain, in which reference TRBV5-1 and TRBJ1-4 provide the parts outside the CDR3, is KAGVTQTPRYLIKTRGQQVTLSCSPISGHRSVSWYQQTPGQGLQFLFEYFSETQRNKGNFPGRFSGRQFSNSRSEMNVSTLELGDSALYLCASSPYGATNEKLFFGSGTQLSVL.

The rearrangement uses TRBV2 and TRBJ1-1; the match to TRBD1 covers 7 bases. Germline CDR1 SNHLY, CDR2 FYNNEI. Trimming took 4 bases from V and 6 from J; bases not matched to a gene: 5. The CDR3 has 13 amino acids. In DNA form, the CDR3 reads TGTGCCAGCAGTGGGACAGGCGGAGCTGAAGCTTTCTTT. Protein sequence: CASSGTGGAEAFF.

This clone has more than one count but fewer than ten. The chain carries TRBV7-9 and TRBJ2-3; 8 bases match TRBD2. V lost 5 bases and J lost 4; bases outside the gene matches: 8. Germline lookup yields CDR1 SEHNR and CDR2 FQNEAQ (reference sequence). This CDR3 region has 15 residues. In DNA form, the CDR3 reads TGTGCCAGCAGCCCCTTCGCGGGGGGTCCAGATACGCAGTATTTT. Its translation is CASSPFAGGPDTQYF.

As concerns this clone: One end of the junction is discordant with germline, which a read error may explain. The same CDR3 can be traced to other DNA sequences in this sample. The chain has TRBV11-2 and TRBJ1-2; TRBD1 might be the D (5 bases). The germline gives CDR1 SGHAT, CDR2 FQNNGV. This CDR3 is 11 amino acids long. CDR3 region: CASSPRLGALF. The CDR3 region has the DNA TGTGCCAGCAGCCCCCGGTTAGGGGCTCTCTTC.

The CDR3 reads CASSEAGAGTSPRYNEQFF. CDR3 nucleotide sequence: TGTGCCAGCAGTGAAGCGGGTGCAGGGACTTCTCCTCGCTACAATGAGCAGTTCTTC. This chain joins TRBV6-1 and TRBJ2-1, with a possible D match to TRBD2 (6 bases). Germline loops: CDR1 MNHNS, CDR2 SASEGT. V was shortened by 0 bases and J by 3 bases, with 21 bases between the two germline ends. CDR3 length equals 19 residues.

This rearrangement joins TRBV2 to TRBJ2-3; TRBD1 matches at 10 bases. From germline, CDR1 is SNHLY and CDR2 FYNNEI. With 2 bases clipped from V and 3 bases from J, the junction kept 2 bases outside the gene matches. The CDR3 totals 15 residues. The CDR3 DNA reads as TGTGCCAGCAGTGAAAGGACAGGGGGGACAGATACGCAGTATTTT. Translation: CASSERTGGTDTQYF.

This clone was counted once. This chain uses TRBV7-8 with TRBJ2-7; D is possibly TRBD1 (6 bases). Germline CDR1 reads SGHVS; CDR2 reads FQNEAQ. The CDR3 consists of 15 residues. Trimming shortened V by 4 bases and J by 2 bases, and 15 bases separated the two germline ends. The CDR3 nucleotides are TGTGCCAGCAGCTACCCAGGGGATGGAGCCTACGAGCAGTACTTC. Its protein is CASSYPGDGAYEQYF.

This chain uses TRBV6-4 with TRBJ1-2; maybe TRBD1 (6 bases). CDR1 MRHNA and CDR2 SNTAGT come from the germline V gene. The CDR3 runs to 14 residues. V was clipped by 4 bases and J by 4 bases, with 13 bases between them. The chain's CDR3 is CASSVSGDVYGYTF. The CDR3 coding sequence is TGTGCCAGCAGTGTGTCAGGGGACGTCTATGGCTACACCTTC.

The chain is built from TRBV7-2 and TRBJ2-5, with 8 bases fitting TRBD1. Germline-derived CDR1 and CDR2 are SGHTA and FQGNSA. The CDR3 contains 15 residues. Losses at the gene ends were 5 bases for V and 4 bases for J; bases not matched to a gene: 9. CDR3 bases: TGTGCCAGCAGCGTCAGGGGGCGGAGGGGAGAGACCCAGTACTTC. This sequence encodes CASSVRGRRGETQYF.

This clone was counted only a few times. The chain carries TRBV27 and TRBJ2-5; 10 nucleotides line up with TRBD1. The CDR3 is made up of 15 amino acids. CDR1 is MNHEY and CDR2 is SMNVEV in the germline V gene (reference sequence). The V segment lost 5 bases and the J segment 7 bases; nucleotides outside the gene matches: 10. The CDR3 sequence is CASSPRTGGDGTQYF. DNA of the CDR3: TGTGCCAGCAGTCCACGGACAGGGGGAGATGGGACCCAGTACTTC.

The chain is built from TRBV19 and TRBJ1-1, with a possible D match to TRBD1 (6 bases). This CDR3 is built from 15 residues. Germline-derived CDR1 and CDR2 are LNHDA and SQIVND (reference sequence). Trimming removed 7 bases from V and 1 base from J, with 16 bases in between. CDR3 in amino acids: CASTHSDSPNTEAFF. The CDR3, as DNA: TGTGCCAGTACCCATTCGGACAGCCCGAACACTGAAGCTTTCTTT.

As concerns this clone: A read error may account for a junction end that differs from germline. This chain connects TRBV25-1 to TRBJ1-5, with 8 bases aligning to TRBD1. CDR3 length: 13 residues. CDR1 and CDR2 from the germline V gene are MGHDK and SYGVNS. The CDR3, as DNA: TGTGCCAGCAGGGGGACAGGTAATCGGCCCCAGCATTTT. Its translation is CASRGTGNRPQHF.